Listed below are T cell receptor beta chains from one sample, sequenced in a study of CD8 T cells in ankylosing spondylitis. TCRdb redid the calling of the 5' RACE reads with MiXCR, one entry per CDR3 protein. The profile shows under 450,000 distinct CDR3 sequences, 17% of them singletons. Sequenced input: blood, either unsorted or a sorted T cell fraction (not recorded which). The receptors derive from a male donor with ankylosing spondylitis. The conserved cysteine and the conserved F or W are not part of the CDR3 here. Each record gives: V gene, clone size, CDR3 protein. Size is omitted from some rows. Given values are once, few, many or a class for expanded clones.

>TRBV4-1|-
ASSLTGGDSYEQY
>TRBV5-1|-
ASSRDRDTEAF
>TRBV12-3/TRBV12-4|many
ASSRLAGTSTDTQY
>TRBV3-1|few
ASSQEETPYTNEQF
>TRBV9|many
ASSVDRGEQY
>TRBV11-2|-
ASSLAGGKNSPLH
>TRBV12-3/TRBV12-4|few
ASSAPGLAGTQY
>TRBV21-1|-
ASSPRTVHEQF
>TRBV20-1|few
SAPNALAGSSYEQY
>TRBV6-1|few
ASRWGEYTDTQY
>TRBV20-1|few
SARDSGEGYFYNEQF
>TRBV27|many
ASSRHDGTYEQY
>TRBV20-1|-
SARVDRGGYT
>TRBV6-1|-
ASRAPGNTEAF